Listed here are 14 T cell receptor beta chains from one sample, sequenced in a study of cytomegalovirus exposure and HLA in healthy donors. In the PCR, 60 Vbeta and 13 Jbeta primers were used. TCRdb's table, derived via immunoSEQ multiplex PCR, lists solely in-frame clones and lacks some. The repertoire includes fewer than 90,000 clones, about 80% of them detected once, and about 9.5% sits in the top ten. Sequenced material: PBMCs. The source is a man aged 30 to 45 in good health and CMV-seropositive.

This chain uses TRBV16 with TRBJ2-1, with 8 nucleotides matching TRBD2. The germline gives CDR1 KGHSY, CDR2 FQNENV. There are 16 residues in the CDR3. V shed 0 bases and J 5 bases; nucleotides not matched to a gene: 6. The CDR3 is CASSQSRVAGHNEQFF. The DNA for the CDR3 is TGTGCCAGCAGCCAATCCAGGGTAGCGGGGCACAATGAGCAGTTCTTC.

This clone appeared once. The CDR3 DNA is TGTGCCAGCAGCTTGGCCTGGACAGGGGGATCACCCCTCCACTTT. It is translated as CASSLAWTGGSPLHF. The chain joins TRBV5-8 to TRBJ1-6; 10 bases line up with TRBD1. CDR1 SGHTS and CDR2 YDEGEE come from the germline V gene. CDR3 length equals 15 residues. J gave up 10 bases and V 0 bases, and 4 bases lay outside the gene matches.

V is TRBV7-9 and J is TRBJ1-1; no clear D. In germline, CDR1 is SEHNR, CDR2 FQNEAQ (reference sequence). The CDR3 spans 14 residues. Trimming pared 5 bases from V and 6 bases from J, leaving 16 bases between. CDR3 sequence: CASSDSDREAEAFF. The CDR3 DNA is TGTGCCAGCAGCGATTCGGATCGGGAGGCTGAAGCTTTCTTT. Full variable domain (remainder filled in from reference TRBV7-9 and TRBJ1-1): DTGVSQNPRHKITKRGQNVTFRCDPISEHNRLYWYRQTLGQGPEFLTYFQNEAQLEKSRLLSDRFSAERPKGSFSTLEIQRTEQGDSAMYLCASSDSDREAEAFFGQGTRLTVV.

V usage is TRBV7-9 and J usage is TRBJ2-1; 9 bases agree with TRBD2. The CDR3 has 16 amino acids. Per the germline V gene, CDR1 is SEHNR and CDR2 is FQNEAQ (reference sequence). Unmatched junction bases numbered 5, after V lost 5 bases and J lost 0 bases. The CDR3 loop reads CASSILAGLSYNEQFF. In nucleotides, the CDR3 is TGTGCCAGCAGCATCCTAGCGGGGCTCTCCTACAATGAGCAGTTCTTC.

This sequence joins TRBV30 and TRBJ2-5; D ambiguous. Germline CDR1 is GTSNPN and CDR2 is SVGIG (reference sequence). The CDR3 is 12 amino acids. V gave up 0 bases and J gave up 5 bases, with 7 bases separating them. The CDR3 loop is CAWSVRFETQYF. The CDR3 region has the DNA TGTGCCTGGAGTGTACGGTTTGAGACCCAGTACTTC.

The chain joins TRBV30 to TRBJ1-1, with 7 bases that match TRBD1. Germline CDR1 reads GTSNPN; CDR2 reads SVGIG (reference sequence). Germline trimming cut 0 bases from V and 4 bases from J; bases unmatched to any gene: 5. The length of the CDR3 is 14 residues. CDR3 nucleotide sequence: TGTGCCTGGAGTGTATACAGGGGATCCACTGAAGCTTTCTTT. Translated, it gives CAWSVYRGSTEAFF.

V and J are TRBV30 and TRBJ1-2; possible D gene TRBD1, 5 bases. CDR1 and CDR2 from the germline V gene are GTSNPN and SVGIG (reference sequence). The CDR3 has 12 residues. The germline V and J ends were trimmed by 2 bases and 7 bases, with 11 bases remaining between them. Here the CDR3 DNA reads TGTGCCTGGAGTAGGGACTGGAGTGGCTACACCTTC. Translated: CAWSRDWSGYTF.

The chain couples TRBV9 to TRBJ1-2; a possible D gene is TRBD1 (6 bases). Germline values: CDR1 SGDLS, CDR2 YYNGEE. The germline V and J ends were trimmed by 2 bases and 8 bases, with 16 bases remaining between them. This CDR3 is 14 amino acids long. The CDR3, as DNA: TGTGCCAGCAGCGTGAACAGGGCCCGAGTGGGCTACACCTTC. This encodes CASSVNRARVGYTF.

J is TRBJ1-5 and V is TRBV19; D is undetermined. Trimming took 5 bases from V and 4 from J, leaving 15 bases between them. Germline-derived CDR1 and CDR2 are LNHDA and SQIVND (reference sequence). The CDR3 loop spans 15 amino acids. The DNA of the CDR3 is TGTGCCAGTAGTCCTGGGGAGTTGGCGAATCAGCCCCAGCATTTT. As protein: CASSPGELANQPQHF.

The CDR3: CASSLDGRTEAFF. The CDR3 nucleotides are TGCGCCAGCAGCTTGGATGGGAGGACTGAAGCTTTCTTT. The chain carries TRBV5-1 and TRBJ1-1; D unclear. Trimming cost V 0 bases and J 5 bases, with 8 bases left between them. The CDR3 has 13 amino acids. Germline CDR1 SGHRS, CDR2 YFSETQ.

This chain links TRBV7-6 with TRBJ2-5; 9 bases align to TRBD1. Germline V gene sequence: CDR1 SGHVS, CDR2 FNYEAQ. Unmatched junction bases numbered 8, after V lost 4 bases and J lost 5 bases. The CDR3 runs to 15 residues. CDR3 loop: CASSSPQGARETQYF. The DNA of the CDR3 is TGTGCCAGCAGCTCCCCACAGGGGGCGAGGGAGACCCAGTACTTC.

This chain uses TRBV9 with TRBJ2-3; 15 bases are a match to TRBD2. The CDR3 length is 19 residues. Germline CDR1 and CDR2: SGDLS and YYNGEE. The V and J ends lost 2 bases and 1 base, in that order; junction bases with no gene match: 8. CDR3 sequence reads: CASSVSRGTSGGRTDTQYF. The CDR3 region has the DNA TGTGCCAGCAGCGTCAGTAGGGGGACTAGCGGGGGGCGCACAGATACGCAGTATTTT.

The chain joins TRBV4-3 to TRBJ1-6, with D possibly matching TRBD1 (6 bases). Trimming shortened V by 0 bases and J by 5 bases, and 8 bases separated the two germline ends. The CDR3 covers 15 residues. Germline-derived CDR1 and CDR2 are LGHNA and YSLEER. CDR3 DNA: TGCGCCAGCAGCCAAGATGAGGGGGATAATTCACCCCTCCACTTT. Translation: CASSQDEGDNSPLHF.

The CDR3, as DNA: TGCGCCAGCAGTGAGTGGGGGGGGGCATGGAGGGGGAAGACCCAGTACTTC. Its translation is CASSEWGGAWRGKTQYF. V and J are TRBV10-2 and TRBJ2-5, with D tentatively TRBD2 (7 bases). There are 17 residues in the CDR3. V shed 1 base and J shed 6 bases, with 21 bases lying between them. Germline CDR1 is WSHSY and CDR2 is SAAADI.